Each of the 32 T cell receptor beta chains below was sequenced from the same sample in a study of regulatory T cells in long-lasting Graves disease. CDR3-region Arm-PCR and iRepertoire HTBI primers produced the TCR beta libraries. TCRdb fed the multiplex PCR reads into MiXCR, producing one record per CDR3 protein. The sample holds around 480,000 distinct CDR3 sequences, about 15% seen once. Time point of the sample: newly diagnosed GD, antithyroid drugs for less than 3 months. RNA isolated from PBMCs was used to make the TCR library. These same data were also listed under a study on T cells in Graves' hyperthyroidism and ophthalmopathy.

Sequenced material: peripheral blood mononuclear cells (PBMCs), taken at new diagnosis, from a patient treated with antithyroid drugs. The receptors stem from a woman aged 35-60 years with Graves disease.

Ten or more counts support this clonotype. V usage is TRBV6-1 and J usage is TRBJ1-4; D not certain. V was shortened by 7 bases and J by 10 bases, with 19 bases between the two germline ends. The germline CDR1 and CDR2 sequences are MNHNS and SASEGT. The CDR3 consists of 14 residues. CDR3 sequence reads: CASTEFGVEGKLFF. CDR3 bases: TGTGCCAGCACGGAGTTTGGGGTCGAGGGAAAACTGTTTTTT.

This clonotype has just a few counts. The gene calls are TRBV20-1 and TRBJ2-2; D is perhaps TRBD1 (7 bases). Trimming cost V 3 bases and J 6 bases, with 11 bases left between them. Germline lookup yields CDR1 DFQATT and CDR2 SNEGSKA (reference sequence). The CDR3 length is 13 residues. The CDR3 is CSARTGRSGELFF. The DNA of the CDR3 is TGCAGTGCTAGGACAGGGAGGTCCGGGGAGCTGTTTTTT.

The rearrangement uses TRBV4-1 and TRBJ1-2; D gene uncertain. There are 15 residues in the CDR3. V lost 0 bases and J 6 bases, leaving 14 bases between the germline ends. Germline assignment: CDR1 MGHRA and CDR2 YSYEKL. This CDR3 is CASSQDRWAVDGYTF. CDR3 DNA sequence: TGCGCCAGCAGCCAAGATCGCTGGGCGGTGGATGGCTACACCTTC.

This clonotype was recorded a few times. The V call is TRBV30, the J call TRBJ1-3; D remains ambiguous. The ends were cut back, 4 bases at V and 3 bases at J, with 16 bases in the middle. The CDR3 is 15 residues long. Germline V gene data show CDR1 as GTSNPN and CDR2 as SVGIG (reference sequence). This chain's CDR3 is CAWNGPGTGGNTIYF. Written as DNA, the CDR3 is TGTGCCTGGAACGGCCCGGGAACGGGTGGAAACACCATATATTTT. Supplemented by reference TRBV30 and TRBJ1-3, the full variable domain reads SQTIHQWPATLVQPVGSPLSLECTVEGTSNPNLYWYRQAAGRGLQLLFYSVGIGQISSEVPQNLSASRPQDRQFILSSKKLLLSDSGFYLCAWNGPGTGGNTIYFGEGSWLTVV.

This chain connects TRBV10-2 to TRBJ1-3; D is undetermined. V lost 3 bases, J lost 0 bases, and 6 bases lay in between. The V gene's germline CDR1 is WSHSY and CDR2 SAAADI. The CDR3 is made up of 14 amino acids. The CDR3, as DNA: TGCGCCAGCAGTGACAACGACTCTGGAAACACCATATATTTT. This encodes CASSDNDSGNTIYF.

The chain joins TRBV3-1 to TRBJ2-1; TRBD2 is a possible D gene (6 bases). The CDR3 extends over 13 amino acids. Germline CDR1 and CDR2: LGHDT and YNNKEL (reference sequence). V lost 1 base and J 15 bases, leaving 16 bases between the germline ends. This chain's CDR3 is CASSQGGVRGGFF. The CDR3 DNA is TGTGCCAGCAGCCAAGGAGGGGTGCGGGGTGGGTTCTTC.

This clonotype was seen many times. The chain uses TRBV3-1 and TRBJ1-2, with a weak D call TRBD1 (5 bases). Between the trimmed V and J ends, which lost 4 bases and 8 bases, there was a span of 11 bases. Germline loops: CDR1 LGHDT, CDR2 YNNKEL (reference sequence). This CDR3 contains 12 residues. The CDR3 DNA reads TGTGCCAGCAGCCCAGACGGGGACGGCTACACCTTC. Translating it yields CASSPDGDGYTF.

This clonotype was observed many times. The chain has TRBV28 and TRBJ2-1; 15 bases align to TRBD2. The germline V gene has CDR1 MDHEN and CDR2 SYDVKM. CDR3 length: 15 residues. The trim removed 5 bases at V and 8 bases at J, leaving 4 bases unmatched. The CDR3: CASSPRTSGGDEQFF. For the CDR3, the DNA is TGTGCCAGCAGTCCCAGGACTAGCGGGGGGGATGAGCAGTTCTTC.

The table lists this clonotype with many counts. This rearrangement joins TRBV18 to TRBJ2-7; 9 nucleotides agree with TRBD1. The CDR3 has 15 amino acids. After removal of 3 bases from V and 5 bases from J, the junction contained 8 bases not matched to a gene. The germline CDR1 and CDR2 sequences are KGHSH and LQKENI. CDR3 sequence reads: CASSPGPGQGNEQYF. The CDR3 nucleotides are TGTGCCAGCTCACCCGGTCCGGGACAGGGTAACGAGCAGTACTTC. Filled out from reference TRBV18 and TRBJ2-7, the complete variable domain reads NAGVMQNPRHLVRRRGQEARLRCSPMKGHSHVYWYRQLPEEGLKFMVYLQKENIIDESGMPKERFSAEFPKEGPSILRIQQVVRGDSAAYFCASSPGPGQGNEQYFGPGTRLTVT.

The rearrangement links TRBV12-3 or TRBV12-4 to TRBJ2-5; the D gene is possibly TRBD1 (5 bases). Between the trimmed V and J ends, which lost 7 bases and 5 bases, there was a span of 20 bases. CDR3 length: 15 residues. The CDR3 nucleotides read TGTGCCAGCACCCCCAATCCCGACAGACAGGAGACCCAGTACTTC. Translated: CASTPNPDRQETQYF.

On this clonotype itself: One base away lies a much larger clone, so this may be a sequencing read error. The rearrangement joins TRBV2 to TRBJ2-3; D is possibly TRBD1 (6 bases). Germline CDR1 reads SNHLY; CDR2 reads FYNNEI. The CDR3 loop spans 15 amino acids. Trimming cost V 1 base and J 0 bases, with 8 bases left between them. CDR3 nucleotide sequence: TGTGCCAGCAGTGAAGGGCAGGGGAGCACAGATACGCAGTATTTT. Protein product: CASSEGQGSTDTQYF.

CDR3 region: CASSAGGRDNYGYTF. As DNA, the CDR3 is TGTGCCAGCAGCGCTGGGGGCAGGGACAACTATGGCTACACCTTC. The chain joins TRBV9 to TRBJ1-2; perhaps TRBD1 as D (6 bases). Germline V lookup: CDR1 SGDLS, CDR2 YYNGEE. This CDR3 has 15 residues. The V and J ends lost 3 bases and 2 bases respectively, with 14 bases between them.

This clonotype has a count of ten or more. The V and J genes are TRBV6-1 and TRBJ1-1; 9 bases fit TRBD1. V was pared by 7 bases and J by 5 bases, with 11 bases of the junction left unmatched. Germline CDR1 reads MNHNS; CDR2 reads SASEGT. The CDR3 length is 15 residues. CDR3 sequence: CASKLYLTGGTEAFF. The CDR3 nucleotides read TGTGCCAGCAAACTTTACCTGACAGGGGGAACTGAAGCTTTCTTT.

This clonotype was picked up many times. The chain employs TRBV7-9 and TRBJ2-1; 10 bases are a match to TRBD1. The length of the CDR3 is 14 residues. Germline V lookup: CDR1 SEHNR, CDR2 FQNEAQ (reference sequence). With 4 bases clipped from V and 5 bases from J, the junction kept 2 bases outside the gene matches. The CDR3 DNA follows: TGTGCCAGCAGCTCCGGGACAGGGGACAATGAGCAGTTCTTC. It encodes CASSSGTGDNEQFF.

The rearrangement links TRBV29-1 to TRBJ1-1; D gene uncertain. This CDR3 has 11 residues. Trimming took 3 bases from V and 6 from J, leaving 8 bases between them. Germline CDR1 reads SQVTM; CDR2 reads ANQGSEA. The CDR3 DNA sequence: TGCAGCGTTGATTTTCTGTCTGAAGCTTTCTTT. Translated: CSVDFLSEAFF.

This clonotype was seen many times. The genes are TRBV5-5 and TRBJ2-7; D unresolved. Trimming left V 2 bases short and J 6 bases short, with 9 bases between. There are 12 residues in the CDR3. In germline, CDR1 is SGHKS, CDR2 YYEKEE (reference sequence). CDR3: CASSFTETEQYF. Here the CDR3 DNA reads TGTGCCAGCAGCTTTACAGAAACCGAGCAGTACTTC.

This clonotype was picked up many times. This rearrangement joins TRBV2 to TRBJ1-1, with 7 bases identical to TRBD1. CDR1 is SNHLY and CDR2 is FYNNEI in the germline V gene. J gave up 3 bases and V 7 bases, and 8 bases lay outside the gene matches. The CDR3 covers 14 residues. The DNA for the CDR3 is TGTGCCAGCAAGGGGGGAACAGGGGACACTGAAGCTTTCTTT. Translated: CASKGGTGDTEAFF.

This clonotype was seen ten or more times. The chain employs TRBV2 and TRBJ1-1; no clear D. Trimming took off 6 bases at V and 11 bases at J, with 19 bases between the two ends. The germline V gene encodes CDR1 SNHLY and CDR2 FYNNEI. This CDR3 spans 13 amino acids. The CDR3 sequence: CASRPNSGRSAFF. The CDR3 DNA reads TGTGCCAGCAGACCCAACTCTGGTAGGAGTGCTTTCTTT.

There are many counts of this clonotype. The chain has TRBV29-1 and TRBJ2-3, with 11 bases identical to TRBD2. From germline, CDR1 is SQVTM and CDR2 ANQGSEA. This CDR3 is built from 15 residues. Trimming cost V 6 bases and J 1 base; bases outside gene matches: 6. The CDR3 is CSVGTSGGGTDTQYF. The CDR3 nucleotides are TGCAGCGTCGGTACTAGCGGGGGTGGCACAGATACGCAGTATTTT.

In this sample, this clonotype turned up a few times. The chain employs TRBV2 and TRBJ1-4; the D is unclear. The CDR3 is made up of 13 amino acids. The germline V gene has CDR1 SNHLY and CDR2 FYNNEI. V shed 8 bases and J shed 8 bases, with 15 bases lying between them. The CDR3 DNA is TGTGCCAGCGGAGTTTATGTTAGGGAAAAACTGTTTTTT. It specifies CASGVYVREKLFF.

In its sample, this clonotype was seen many times. The CDR3 here is CASSGLEGGELFF. CDR3 DNA sequence: TGTGCCAGCAGTGGGCTCGAGGGCGGGGAGCTGTTTTTT. The V gene is TRBV6-1, the J gene TRBJ2-2, with D perhaps matching TRBD2 (5 bases). V gave up 4 bases and J gave up 7 bases, with 10 bases separating them. CDR3 length equals 13 residues. CDR1 is MNHNS and CDR2 is SASEGT in the germline V gene.

This clonotype has just a few counts. The V gene is TRBV6-5, the J gene TRBJ2-5, with 11 positions matching TRBD1. This CDR3 comprises 16 residues. CDR1 is MNHEY, CDR2 SVGAGI, per germline. J was trimmed by 6 bases and V by 2 bases; bases with no gene match: 8. The CDR3 DNA is TGTGCCAGCAGTTACAGTGCTGGGACAGGGGGGAAGACCCAGTACTTC. It encodes CASSYSAGTGGKTQYF.

In regard to this clonotype: A much larger clonotype is one base distant, so this may be a read error. This chain uses TRBV6-1 with TRBJ2-3, with 7 bases fitting TRBD1. The J call may be incorrect, as the DNA end agrees better with TRBJ2-5. Germline V lookup: CDR1 MNHNS, CDR2 SASEGT. The CDR3 extends over 15 amino acids. In DNA, the CDR3 is TGCGCCAGCAGTGAGACAGGGAATTGGATGGAGACCCAGTACTTC. Encoded protein: CASSETGNWMETQYF.

This clonotype occurred many times. This sequence joins TRBV7-8 and TRBJ1-5; D unresolved. The CDR3 consists of 13 residues. V was pared by 3 bases and J by 5 bases, with 8 bases between. Germline CDR1 reads SGHVS; CDR2 reads FQNEAQ. The CDR3 DNA is TGTGCCAGCAGCTTTGGCTTCTATCAGCCCCAGCATTTT. It encodes CASSFGFYQPQHF. The whole variable domain, filled in from reference TRBV7-8 and TRBJ1-5, reads GAGVSQSPRYKVAKRGQDVALRCDPISGHVSLFWYQQALGQGPEFLTYFQNEAQLDKSGLPSDRFFAERPEGSVSTLKIQRTQQEDSAVYLCASSFGFYQPQHFGDGTRLSIL.

This clonotype appeared many times. This chain links TRBV11-2 with TRBJ2-5; D gene ambiguous. Trimming pared 1 base from V and 2 bases from J, leaving 14 bases between. Germline V lookup: CDR1 SGHAT, CDR2 FQNNGV. The CDR3 has 16 residues. The CDR3 is CASSLGRTDGQETQYF. The CDR3 coding sequence is TGTGCCAGCAGCTTAGGCCGGACGGACGGACAAGAGACCCAGTACTTC.

This clonotype was seen only a few times. The chain recombines TRBV7-3 with TRBJ1-1; a possible D gene is TRBD1 (6 bases). The germline V and J ends were trimmed by 8 bases and 2 bases, with 12 bases remaining between them. The CDR3 has 13 residues. CDR1 is SGHTA and CDR2 is FQGTGA in the germline V gene. As DNA, the CDR3 is TGTGCCAGCCAGGGGCAGGGAAACACTGAAGCTTTCTTT. It is translated as CASQGQGNTEAFF.

This clonotype was seen many times. The rearrangement uses TRBV2 and TRBJ2-3; 7 bases map to TRBD2. The trim removed 0 bases at V and 7 bases at J, leaving 7 bases unmatched. From germline, CDR1 is SNHLY and CDR2 FYNNEI. The CDR3 contains 15 residues. The CDR3 bases are TGTGCCAGCAGTGAAGCGGGGCTAGCGGCTAATACGCAGTATTTT. This codes for CASSEAGLAANTQYF.

This clonotype was counted ten times or more. V usage is TRBV7-3 and J usage is TRBJ1-2; D not certain. The CDR3 is 15 residues long. CDR1 is SGHTA and CDR2 is FQGTGA in the germline V gene. Trimming took off 2 bases at V and 0 bases at J, with 10 bases between the two ends. The CDR3 sequence: CASSLGAEPNYGYTF. In DNA form, the CDR3 reads TGTGCCAGCAGCTTAGGCGCCGAACCTAACTATGGCTACACCTTC.

As DNA, the CDR3 is TGCGCCAGCAGCCAACCGGGGGAAGGTCTTTATGGCTACACCTTC. It codes for CASSQPGEGLYGYTF. This chain connects TRBV4-1 to TRBJ1-2; D possibly corresponds to TRBD1 (5 bases). In germline, CDR1 is MGHRA, CDR2 YSYEKL. There are 15 residues in the CDR3. V was shortened by 2 bases and J by 5 bases, with 15 bases between the two germline ends.

This clonotype occurred a few times. The chain couples TRBV12-3 or TRBV12-4 to TRBJ1-3; 7 bases map to TRBD1. The CDR3 has 14 residues. J was trimmed by 4 bases and V by 6 bases; bases with no gene match: 6. The DNA of the CDR3 is TGTGCCAGCAGGGGAGACAGGGACGGAAACACCATATATTTT. Residues: CASRGDRDGNTIYF.

The sample holds a few counts of this clonotype. This chain uses TRBV13 with TRBJ2-2; 9 bases match TRBD2. CDR3 length: 17 residues. The ends lost 4 bases at V and 0 bases at J; junction bases unmatched: 6. CDR1 is PRHDT and CDR2 is FYEKMQ in the germline V gene (reference sequence). The CDR3 DNA follows: TGTGCCAGCAGCTCCAATGTAGCGGGGGCGAACACCGGGGAGCTGTTTTTT. Translation: CASSSNVAGANTGELFF.

This clonotype came up many times. This sequence joins TRBV10-3 and TRBJ2-3; the D gene could be TRBD1 or TRBD2 (5 bases each). The CDR3 has 11 amino acids. V was trimmed by 10 bases and J by 4 bases, leaving 9 bases between them. Per the germline V gene, CDR1 is ENHRY and CDR2 is SYGVKD. The CDR3 is CATLGADTQYF. CDR3 in DNA: TGTGCCACCCTGGGGGCAGATACGCAGTATTTT.